What follows are 9 T cell receptor beta chains derived from one specimen sequenced in a study of T cells in women clearing cervical HPV infection (dated 2018 in TCRdb). Library preparation used the immunoSEQ multiplex PCR assay. Entries here come from immuneACCESS through TCRdb and include only in-frame sequences with V and J called. Some clones fail to appear in such tables; in the studies checked, an unresolved V gene covers under half of the shortfall, and the cause of the remainder is unknown. In this sample's table one finds tens of thousands of clones. The ten top clones hold 20% to 25% of the sample. The sequencing input was blood buffy coat. Every receptor here comes from a woman aged 18 to 75 with a cervical HPV16 infection that either progressed to CIN3+ or cleared (not recorded which).

Comment on this clone: The read falls 3 residues short of the CDR3 end, and the missing part is taken from the germline J gene. The chain combines TRBV20-1 with TRBJ2-7, with 10 bases identical to TRBD2. J was trimmed by 4 bases and V by 3 bases; bases with no gene match: 9. CDR3 length: 15 residues. CDR1 and CDR2 from the germline V gene are DFQATT and SNEGSKA (reference sequence). The CDR3 sequence is CSARGSGRVGYEQYF. Partial CDR3 DNA: TGCAGTGCTAGGGGGAGCGGGAGGGTTGGTTACGAG.

Concerning this clone: The CDR3 end is not reached by the read, which stops 3 residues before it; the germline J gene fills it in. The chain has TRBV10-3 and TRBJ2-1; 10 bases agree with TRBD1. Looked up from germline, CDR1 is ENHRY and CDR2 is SYGVKD. There are 15 residues in the CDR3. Trimming cost V 2 bases and J 5 bases; bases outside gene matches: 3. CDR3: CAISEGQGVDNEQFF. The CDR3 DNA, read in part, is TGTGCCATCAGTGAGGGACAGGGGGTAGACAATGAG.

Concerning this clone: The read halts 3 residues ahead of the CDR3 end, with the missing end drawn from the germline J gene. The chain is built from TRBV12-3 or TRBV12-4 and TRBJ2-7; a possible D gene is TRBD2 (6 bases). Deletions cut 0 bases from V and 5 bases from J, with 8 bases between. The CDR3 is 13 residues long. The sequenced CDR3 bases are TGTGCCAGCAGTTTAGCGGGGGGACACGAG. Protein product: CASSLAGGHE. In full, the CDR3 is CASSLAGGHEQYF.

As concerns this clone: The read is 3 residues too short to cover the CDR3 end, so that end is filled in from the germline J gene. The genes are TRBV19 and TRBJ2-7; 9 bases are a match to TRBD1. The CDR3 totals 15 residues. V dropped 5 bases and J dropped 5; count of bases not matched to a gene: 10. CDR1 and CDR2 (germline): LNHDA, SQIVND (reference sequence). CDR3 DNA (partial): TGTGCCAGTAGTCACTCCGGGACAGGGAATCACGAG. As protein: CASSHSGTGNHE. The CDR3 in full is CASSHSGTGNHEQYF.

Remarks on this clone: Coverage ceases 3 residues before the CDR3 finishes, and the germline J gene fills in the end. This chain links TRBV20-1 with TRBJ2-3; 7 bases fit TRBD2. The CDR3 sequence is 15 residues long. J was trimmed by 4 bases and V by 2 bases; bases with no gene match: 9. Per the germline V gene, CDR1 is DFQATT and CDR2 is SNEGSKA (reference sequence). The covered CDR3 bases are TGCAGTGCTAGAACGGCGGGAGTAGAATCAGATACG. Translation: CSARTAGVESDT. The whole CDR3 is CSARTAGVESDTQYF.

As regards this clone: The read halts 3 residues ahead of the CDR3 end, with the missing end drawn from the germline J gene. This chain links TRBV2 with TRBJ2-2, with a possible D match to TRBD1 (5 bases). Germline values: CDR1 SNHLY, CDR2 FYNNEI. This CDR3 spans 15 amino acids. V lost 2 bases and J lost 4, with 11 bases in between. The CDR3 reads CASSERSGPTGELFF. CDR3 bases read: TGTGCCAGCAGTGAAAGGTCAGGGCCCACCGGGGAG.

About this clone itself: The read stops 3 residues short of the end of the CDR3; the missing end is completed from the germline J gene. The J gene is TRBJ2-3, the V gene TRBV29-1, with TRBD1 matching over 9 bases. The germline CDR1 and CDR2 sequences are SQVTM and ANQGSEA. V lost 6 bases and J lost 7; bases outside the gene matches: 14. This CDR3 region has 15 residues. The CDR3 protein is CSVDANRDRVNTQYF. Incomplete CDR3 DNA: TGCAGCGTCGATGCGAACCGGGACAGGGTAAATACG.

Remarks on this clone: The read falls 3 residues short of the CDR3 end, and the missing part is taken from the germline J gene. The chain uses TRBV2 and TRBJ1-5; D may be TRBD1 (6 bases). Deletions cut 5 bases from V and 0 bases from J, with 11 bases between. CDR3 length equals 15 residues. Looked up from germline, CDR1 is SNHLY and CDR2 is FYNNEI. CDR3 DNA, as far as it was read: TGTGCCAGCAGTCGCAGGGGTGATAGCAATCAGCCC. This codes for CASSRRGDSNQP. The full CDR3 is CASSRRGDSNQPQHF. Filled out from reference TRBV2 and TRBJ1-5, the complete variable domain reads EPEVTQTPSHQVTQMGQEVILRCVPISNHLYFYWYRQILGQKVEFLVSFYNNEISEKSEIFDDQFSVERPDGSNFTLKIRSTKLEDSAMYFCASSRRGDSNQPQHFGDGTRLSIL.

Turning to this clone: Compared with germline, one end of the junction differs, possibly owing to a read error. The observed sequence ends 3 residues before the CDR3 terminus, with the missing tail filled in from the germline J gene. The chain combines TRBV5-4 with TRBJ2-2; D uncertain. Per germline, CDR1 SGHNT and CDR2 YYREEE (reference sequence). The CDR3 sequence is 14 residues long. Partial CDR3 DNA: TGTGCCAGCAGCTTGTCGCAGGATCCCGGAGAG. Its translation: CASSLSQDPGE. The CDR3 as a whole reads CASSLSQDPGELFF.